This T cell receptor beta chain was sequenced for a study of OX40 agonist ivuxolimab in advanced cancers. Background on the study: Patients received ivuxolimab, an intravenous treatment, every 2 weeks at 0.01 to 10 mg/kg. Three dose-escalation patients had partial responses: one with hepatocellular carcinoma and two with cutaneous melanoma.

Only in-frame clones appear in the TCRdb table, and some are missing; sequencing was by immunoSEQ multiplex PCR. The sample includes tens of thousands of clones, around 80% of them seen just once. The CDR3 consists of 15 residues. Germline V lookup: CDR1 SGHAT, CDR2 FQNNGV. Trimming stripped 5 bases from V and 5 bases from J, with 18 bases between. Patients were excluded for autoimmune disease history or systemic immunosuppression. The V and J genes are TRBV11-2 and TRBJ2-5; D is possibly TRBD2 (5 bases). The clonotype originates from an adult with an advanced solid tumor such as melanoma, head and neck, liver or kidney cancer. The source was CD4+ or CD8+ T cells sorted from blood, collected in a trial of the OX40 agonist ivuxolimab. CDR3 region: CASSPGVNPAETQYF. The CDR3 coding sequence is TGTGCCAGCAGCCCCGGGGTTAACCCAGCGGAGACCCAGTACTTC.